The T cell receptor (beta chain) under discussion was sequenced for a study of shared clonotypes between healthy human individuals. Study results and caveats: Shared clonotypes: about 5% naive CD4, roughly 4% naive CD8, 2.3% memory CD4, approximately 0.41% memory CD8. Exclusively blood specimens were collected; tissue repertoires likely differ.

The CDR3 totals 12 residues. Germline-derived CDR1 and CDR2 are SGHAT and FQNNGV. The ends were cut back, 5 bases at V and 1 base at J, with 6 bases in the middle. Concerning this clone: Its specificity is not known.

The repertoire was sequenced with immunoSEQ multiplex PCR; TCRdb's copy has only in-frame clones and lacks some. This table has about 530,000 clones, almost 97% appearing once. This chain connects TRBV11-2 to TRBJ2-7, with D unresolved. The receptor was derived from a woman aged 25-40 years in good health. The material sequenced was naive CD4+ T cells sorted from blood. Subset denoted: CD45RA+ positively selected. For the CDR3, the DNA is TGTGCCAGCAGCCTTCTTTCCTACGAGCAGTACTTC. Protein: CASSLLSYEQYF.